This entry concerns a single TCR beta chain. This sample is drawn from a study of blood T cell repertoires in COVID-19. Study context: Samples taken during acute and convalescent COVID-19 were collected in the United States, Italy and Spain. PBMCs, B-cell-depleted T cells, or T cells were the source of the cDNA or gDNA that made up the material.

As processed by the authors: Reference gene primer amplification in the assay estimated nucleated cell counts. Libraries were prepared by immunoSEQ multiplex PCR; TCRdb keeps only in-frame clonotypes and omits some of them. V and J calls and clone size are given by that table; D and trimming were obtained from the DNA. The sample lists 50,000 to 75,000 clones, just under 90% occurring once. Germline CDR1 reads MNHNY; CDR2 reads SVGAGI (reference sequence). J gave up 10 bases and V 6 bases, and 6 bases lay outside the gene matches. CDR3 length: 12 residues. The sample taken for sequencing was peripheral blood. The sequence came from a man in his 60s with acute or convalescent COVID-19. This chain links TRBV6-6 with TRBJ1-1, with TRBD1 identical over 9 bases. Written as DNA, the CDR3 is TGTGCCAGCAGAGGACAGGGGAATCCAGCTTTCTTT. Amino acid sequence: CASRGQGNPAFF.